These 24 T cell receptor beta chains originate from one sample sequenced in a study of blood T cell repertoires in COVID-19. Generated by immunoSEQ multiplex PCR, the TCRdb table keeps only in-frame clones and is missing some. The table records roughly 220,000 clones, more than 75% of them present only once. The sample comprised peripheral blood. The receptors derive from an older man with acute or convalescent COVID-19.

The chain has TRBV12-3 or TRBV12-4 and TRBJ1-2; no firm D call. The CDR3 length is 13 residues. V lost 3 bases and J 0 bases, leaving 5 bases between the germline ends. The CDR3 coding sequence is TGTGCCAGCAGTTTTCGGGCTAACTATGGCTACACCTTC. As protein: CASSFRANYGYTF.

The V and J genes are TRBV20-1 and TRBJ2-3; D unclear. The V end lost 3 bases, the J end lost 1 base, and 5 bases lay between the germline ends. There are 12 residues in the CDR3. The V gene's germline CDR1 is DFQATT and CDR2 SNEGSKA (reference sequence). This CDR3 reads CSASRGTDTQYF. The DNA of the CDR3 is TGCAGTGCTAGTAGAGGCACAGATACGCAGTATTTT.

The CDR3 loop is CSASSDRVPTGELFF. CDR3 DNA: TGCAGTGCTAGTTCTGACAGGGTCCCCACCGGGGAGCTGTTTTTT. The chain combines TRBV20-1 with TRBJ2-2, with TRBD1 matching 7 bases. J gave up 4 bases and V 3 bases, and 8 bases lay outside the gene matches. CDR3 length: 15 residues. Germline V lookup: CDR1 DFQATT, CDR2 SNEGSKA (reference sequence).

The CDR3 nucleotides are TGTGCCAGCAGCTACGGACAGGGGGGTAATGAAAAACTGTTTTTT. Residues: CASSYGQGGNEKLFF. The chain combines TRBV7-9 with TRBJ1-4; the match to TRBD1 covers 10 bases. Trimming removed 4 bases from V and 4 bases from J; junction bases left unmatched: 3. This CDR3 comprises 15 residues. Germline loops: CDR1 SEHNR, CDR2 FQNEAQ (reference sequence).

The rearrangement joins TRBV18 to TRBJ1-3, with unresolved D. Between the trimmed V and J ends, which lost 3 bases and 1 base, there was a span of 7 bases. Germline V CDR1 and CDR2: KGHSH, LQKENI. The CDR3 consists of 14 residues. The CDR3 DNA is TGTGCCAGCTCACCGGAGGGATCTGGAAACACCATATATTTT. This translates into CASSPEGSGNTIYF.

The chain joins TRBV5-1 to TRBJ2-1, with a weak D call TRBD1 (6 bases). The germline V gene encodes CDR1 SGHRS and CDR2 YFSETQ. The CDR3 spans 15 residues. V was shortened by 2 bases and J by 9 bases, with 18 bases between the two germline ends. The CDR3 sequence: CASSFSTGPLGEQFF. The DNA for the CDR3 is TGCGCCAGCAGCTTTTCAACAGGGCCCCTAGGTGAGCAGTTCTTC.

This chain uses TRBV7-2 with TRBJ1-4; tentatively, D is TRBD1 (5 bases). Germline loops: CDR1 SGHTA, CDR2 FQGNSA. Trimming removed 3 bases from V and 7 bases from J, with 15 bases in between. CDR3 size: 15 residues. The CDR3 nucleotides are TGTGCCAGCAGCTTTTCAGTCGGTGGGGCTGAAAAACTGTTTTTT. This encodes CASSFSVGGAEKLFF. Drawing the rest from reference TRBV7-2 and TRBJ1-4, the complete variable domain is GAGVSQSPSNKVTEKGKDVELRCDPISGHTALYWYRQSLGQGLEFLIYFQGNSAPDKSGLPSDRFSAERTGGSVSTLTIQRTQQEDSAVYLCASSFSVGGAEKLFFGSGTQLSVL.

V gene TRBV18 combines with J gene TRBJ1-3, with D unclear. The CDR3 sequence is 15 residues long. V lost 6 bases and J lost 0, with 12 bases in between. CDR1 KGHSH and CDR2 LQKENI come from the germline V gene. CDR3 sequence reads: CASSPLRGSGNTIYF. The CDR3 DNA follows: TGTGCCAGCTCCCCTTTACGAGGCTCTGGAAACACCATATATTTT.

V usage is TRBV11-3 and J usage is TRBJ2-7, with TRBD2 matching 11 bases. The CDR3 is made up of 16 amino acids. Germline V gene data show CDR1 as SGHNT and CDR2 as YENEEA. V was clipped by 5 bases and J by 1 base; unmatched bases: 7. DNA for the CDR3: TGTGCCAGCAGCAGAGGAATAGCGGGAGGGTCCTACGAGCAGTACGTC. Amino acid sequence: CASSRGIAGGSYEQYV.

The V gene is TRBV15, the J gene TRBJ2-6; the match to TRBD2 covers 7 bases. The CDR3 runs to 16 residues. The J segment lost 2 bases and the V segment lost 1 base, leaving 2 bases of the junction unmatched. CDR1 is LNHNV, CDR2 YYDKDF, per germline (reference sequence). This chain's CDR3 is CATSRGAGTGANVLTF. CDR3 DNA: TGTGCCACCAGCAGAGGAGCGGGGACTGGGGCCAACGTCCTGACTTTC.

The V gene is TRBV2, the J gene TRBJ2-2, with TRBD2 as a possible D gene (5 bases). Trimming left V 3 bases short and J 0 bases short, with 8 bases between. The CDR3 runs to 15 residues. CDR1 SNHLY and CDR2 FYNNEI come from the germline V gene. CDR3 sequence (DNA): TGTGCCAGCAGTGAGACGGGGACGAACACCGGGGAGCTGTTTTTT. Protein product: CASSETGTNTGELFF.

The chain joins TRBV6-4 to TRBJ2-2, with TRBD1 matching over 7 bases. The CDR3 spans 16 residues. Trimming removed 3 bases from V and 2 bases from J; junction bases left unmatched: 6. Germline V gene data show CDR1 as MRHNA and CDR2 as SNTAGT. This chain's CDR3 is CASSERTGRNTGELFF. The CDR3 DNA sequence: TGTGCCAGCAGTGAGAGGACAGGAAGAAACACCGGGGAGCTGTTTTTT.

J is TRBJ2-7 and V is TRBV24-1; D is perhaps TRBD2 (7 bases). The CDR3 loop spans 13 amino acids. The germline V gene encodes CDR1 KGHDR and CDR2 SFDVKD. The V end lost 10 bases, the J end lost 5 bases, and 17 bases lay between the germline ends. The CDR3 bases are TGTGCCACGAGAGGGGGGGCCTGGGACGAGCAGTACTTC. Protein product: CATRGGAWDEQYF.

This chain links TRBV7-8 with TRBJ2-1, with TRBD2 matching 12 bases. CDR3 length equals 14 residues. Germline V CDR1 and CDR2: SGHVS, FQNEAQ. V lost 2 bases to trimming and J lost 9 bases; unmatched junction nucleotides: 2. The CDR3 DNA is TGTGCCAGCAGCTTACTAGCGGGAGGGAGTGAGCAGTTCTTC. This codes for CASSLLAGGSEQFF.

This chain links TRBV18 with TRBJ2-7; 10 bases line up with TRBD1. Losses at the gene ends were 3 bases for V and 9 bases for J; bases not matched to a gene: 8. The CDR3 contains 14 residues. Looked up from germline, CDR1 is KGHSH and CDR2 is LQKENI. The CDR3 region has the DNA TGTGCCAGCTCACCCGCGGACAGGGGGGGGGTGCAGTACTTC. This codes for CASSPADRGGVQYF.

This sequence joins TRBV7-3 and TRBJ2-3; 8 bases line up with TRBD1. There are 14 residues in the CDR3. Germline CDR1 SGHTA, CDR2 FQGTGA. V dropped 5 bases and J dropped 2; count of bases not matched to a gene: 3. CDR3 loop: CASSPTGVTDTQYF. For the CDR3, the DNA is TGTGCCAGCAGCCCGACAGGGGTCACAGATACGCAGTATTTT.

The chain joins TRBV7-7 to TRBJ2-5; the match to TRBD1 covers 9 bases. V was clipped by 4 bases and J by 2 bases; unmatched bases: 2. CDR1 SSHAT and CDR2 FNYEAQ come from the germline V gene (reference sequence). The CDR3 loop spans 14 amino acids. The CDR3: CASSSTGGQETQYF. CDR3 sequence (DNA): TGTGCCAGCAGCTCGACAGGGGGGCAAGAGACCCAGTACTTC.

The CDR3 DNA is TGTGCCAGCAGTGACGCTAGCGGGAGTTACGAGCAGTACTTC. Translated, it gives CASSDASGSYEQYF. The chain recombines TRBV6-6 with TRBJ2-7; 10 bases agree with TRBD2. The germline gives CDR1 MNHNY, CDR2 SVGAGI (reference sequence). CDR3 size: 14 residues. V lost 5 bases and J lost 4; bases outside the gene matches: 5.

Note on this clone: This CDR3 is also generated by other DNA sequences in the sample. The chain recombines TRBV4-2 with TRBJ1-4; a weak D match, TRBD1 (5 bases). CDR1 and CDR2 (germline): LGHNA, YNFKEQ. There are 18 residues in the CDR3. V shed 3 bases and J shed 0 bases, with 17 bases lying between them. The CDR3 DNA sequence: TGTGCCAGCAGCCAGGAGGGTCGGGGGTTTGCAACTAATGAAAAACTGTTTTTT. This encodes CASSQEGRGFATNEKLFF.

The V gene is TRBV6-6, the J gene TRBJ2-2; TRBD1 matches at 7 bases. The V and J ends lost 4 bases and 2 bases, in that order; junction bases with no gene match: 4. CDR3 length: 15 amino acids. Germline assignment: CDR1 MNHNY and CDR2 SVGAGI (reference sequence). The DNA of the CDR3 is TGTGCCAGCAGTTCTCGGGACAGCAACACCGGGGAGCTGTTTTTT. Translated: CASSSRDSNTGELFF.

J is TRBJ1-4 and V is TRBV23-1, with 9 nucleotides matching TRBD1. TRBV23-1 is identified as an open reading frame with a role that is uncertain. The length of the CDR3 is 15 residues. V was clipped by 0 bases and J by 8 bases; unmatched bases: 4. CDR3: CASSQSQGAWEKLFF. The CDR3 DNA sequence: TGCGCCAGCAGTCAATCACAGGGGGCCTGGGAAAAACTGTTTTTT.

The chain employs TRBV6-5 and TRBJ2-7; 7 nucleotides match TRBD2. V trimming: 6 bases; J trimming: 4 bases; junction bases outside the gene matches: 12. CDR3 length: 15 amino acids. Per the germline V gene, CDR1 is MNHEY and CDR2 is SVGAGI. Here the CDR3 reads CASRPTGTKSYEQYV. CDR3 nucleotides: TGTGCCAGCAGGCCAACCGGGACTAAGTCGTACGAGCAGTACGTC.

The rearrangement joins TRBV7-9 to TRBJ2-4; D remains unclear. This CDR3 has 15 residues. Germline lookup yields CDR1 SEHNR and CDR2 FQNEAQ (reference sequence). Trimming left V 3 bases short and J 1 base short, with 10 bases between. CDR3 in DNA: TGTGCCAGCAGCTTCGACTCAACGGCCAAAAACATTCAGTACTTC. The encoded protein is CASSFDSTAKNIQYF.

The chain is built from TRBV19 and TRBJ2-2; a possible D gene is TRBD2 (5 bases). The CDR3 runs to 14 residues. Trimming left V 2 bases short and J 15 bases short, with 19 bases between. Looked up from germline, CDR1 is LNHDA and CDR2 is SQIVND (reference sequence). The CDR3, as DNA: TGTGCCAGTAGTATAATAGAGACCCCAGTCGGGGTGTTTTTT. Its protein is CASSIIETPVGVFF.